This T cell receptor (beta chain) appears in the sequencing data of a study of blood T cells in healthy people across ages. Next came a second PCR, run for roughly 6 to 11 cycles, which used a sample-barcoded 5' primer along with a J-beta primer mix. Each TCR beta cDNA got a 12-nucleotide random molecular identifier. TCRdb ran MiXCR on the 5' RACE reads and lists one entry per CDR3 protein. The sample carries 700,000 to 1,000,000 distinct CDR3 sequences, under 45% recorded once. Study results and caveats: PBMC samples, being unsorted, prevented any conclusive comparison of naive and antigen-experienced cells. Both naive CD4+ cell counts and diversity were greater in long-lived donors than in aged donors. In older individuals, TCR beta diversity per million T cells was lower, falling roughly linearly with age.

The length of the CDR3 is 16 residues. V was cut by 3 bases and J by 7 bases, with 19 bases left in between. Germline lookup yields CDR1 DFQATT and CDR2 SNEGSKA (reference sequence). This clonotype came up a few times. Antigen specificity is unknown. V usage is TRBV20-1 and J usage is TRBJ1-6, with D uncertain. The origin of this receptor is a man aged 55 to 70 in good health. The sequenced sample consisted of blood. DNA for the CDR3: TGCAGTGCTAGCTCGGCGAGGGCGACATTGAATTCACCCCTCCACTTT. Protein product: CSASSARATLNSPLHF.